This passage covers 29 T cell receptor beta chains from one sample sequenced in a study of cytomegalovirus exposure and HLA in healthy donors. The primer mix had 60 Vbeta and 13 Jbeta primers. Libraries were prepared by immunoSEQ multiplex PCR; TCRdb keeps only in-frame clonotypes and omits some of them. Seen here are over 150,000 clones, around 77% observed once, and the top ten hold 1.5% to 2%. Sequencing used PBMCs. The receptors shown here come from a woman aged 18-29 years in good health and CMV-seronegative.

This chain uses TRBV28 with TRBJ2-1; D not certain. Trimming took 4 bases from V and 12 from J, leaving 22 bases between them. The CDR3 has 15 amino acids. The V gene's germline CDR1 is MDHEN and CDR2 SYDVKM. Written as DNA, the CDR3 is TGTGCCAGCAGTTCCATAGACCAGGTCTTGGTGAGGCAGTTCTTC. Amino acid sequence: CASSSIDQVLVRQFF.

The chain has TRBV4-1 and TRBJ1-6; no clear D gene. This CDR3 has 16 residues. The V end lost 0 bases, the J end lost 4 bases, and 10 bases lay between the germline ends. Germline values: CDR1 MGHRA, CDR2 YSYEKL. The CDR3 sequence is CASSQEVGGYNSPLHF. The CDR3 DNA is TGCGCCAGCAGCCAAGAGGTCGGAGGGTATAATTCACCCCTCCACTTT.

The rearrangement links TRBV6-5 to TRBJ2-2; D may be TRBD1 (6 bases). The germline V gene has CDR1 MNHEY and CDR2 SVGAGI. V lost 0 bases to trimming and J lost 7 bases, with 12 bases between them. The CDR3 covers 15 residues. The CDR3 loop is CASSYSLGGHGELFF. The CDR3 DNA follows: TGTGCCAGCAGTTACTCGTTAGGGGGACACGGGGAGCTGTTTTTT.

This clone was counted only a few times. The genes are TRBV6-6 and TRBJ2-7; TRBD2 aligns across 7 bases. Germline lookup yields CDR1 MNHNY and CDR2 SVGAGI (reference sequence). Trimming took 4 bases from V and 5 from J; bases not matched to a gene: 11. The CDR3 has 15 amino acids. In DNA form, the CDR3 reads TGTGCCAGCAGTTCCCAAAGCGGGGCTGGGAACGAGCAGTACTTC. It codes for CASSSQSGAGNEQYF.

This sequence joins TRBV7-2 and TRBJ2-7; D is unresolved. Per the germline V gene, CDR1 is SGHTA and CDR2 is FQGNSA. This CDR3 contains 17 residues. Trimming stripped 1 base from V and 3 bases from J, with 19 bases between. The CDR3: CASSLGLLPLHLYEQYF. The CDR3 DNA reads TGTGCCAGCAGCTTAGGACTTCTCCCCCTGCACCTCTACGAGCAGTACTTC.

The V gene is TRBV6-1, the J gene TRBJ2-7, with 9 bases matching TRBD2. The germline V gene encodes CDR1 MNHNS and CDR2 SASEGT. Germline trimming cut 6 bases from V and 7 bases from J; bases unmatched to any gene: 7. CDR3 size: 13 residues. CDR3 DNA sequence: TGTGCCAGCAGCCTAGGACTAGCGTGGGAGCAGTACTTC. It encodes CASSLGLAWEQYF.

This clone was picked up one time. The chain combines TRBV11-2 with TRBJ2-7; TRBD1 matches at 11 bases. The V segment lost 4 bases and the J segment 3 bases; nucleotides outside the gene matches: 8. In germline, CDR1 is SGHAT, CDR2 FQNNGV. This CDR3 is 16 amino acids long. CDR3 sequence: CASSSSRDRGFYEQYF. As DNA, the CDR3 is TGTGCCAGCAGCTCAAGCCGGGACAGGGGGTTCTACGAGCAGTACTTC.

The chain recombines TRBV7-8 with TRBJ2-1; 15 bases match TRBD2. CDR1 is SGHVS and CDR2 is FQNEAQ in the germline V gene. The CDR3 is made up of 19 amino acids. V lost 5 bases to trimming and J lost 9 bases; unmatched junction nucleotides: 17. In DNA, the CDR3 is TGTGCCAGCAGCCTATCAGGGACTAGCGGGAGGAGCGGTCTAGGTGAGCAGTTCTTC. Its protein product is CASSLSGTSGRSGLGEQFF.

The chain carries TRBV15 and TRBJ2-6; a weak D match, TRBD1 (5 bases). Germline values: CDR1 LNHNV, CDR2 YYDKDF (reference sequence). The CDR3 length is 17 residues. The V gene lost 8 bases and the J gene lost 3 bases, with 20 bases spanning the gap. In DNA form, the CDR3 reads TGTGCCACCCTAGGAACGACAGCTTTTCGTGGGGCCAACGTCCTGACTTTC. Encoded protein: CATLGTTAFRGANVLTF.

This chain joins TRBV19 and TRBJ2-7; 8 bases agree with TRBD2. Germline values: CDR1 LNHDA, CDR2 SQIVND (reference sequence). After removal of 3 bases from V and 5 bases from J, the junction contained 12 bases not matched to a gene. The CDR3 loop spans 16 amino acids. CDR3: CASSMISGTVVHEQYF. In nucleotides, the CDR3 is TGTGCCAGTAGTATGATTAGCGGGACGGTGGTCCACGAGCAGTACTTC.

The chain links TRBV25-1 to TRBJ1-5; D unclear. V was cut by 5 bases and J by 0 bases, with 14 bases left in between. The length of the CDR3 is 16 residues. CDR1 MGHDK and CDR2 SYGVNS come from the germline V gene. The DNA for the CDR3 is TGTGCCAGCAGTCCAATCGACGGAGGTAGCAATCAGCCCCAGCATTTT. This translates into CASSPIDGGSNQPQHF.

The chain joins TRBV4-1 to TRBJ1-1; unclear D gene. CDR1 and CDR2 (germline): MGHRA, YSYEKL. V shed 2 bases and J shed 3 bases, with 7 bases lying between them. The CDR3 has 13 amino acids. The CDR3 region has the DNA TGCGCCAGCAGCCAATTGGCCGACACTGAAGCTTTCTTT. Its protein product is CASSQLADTEAFF.

This sequence joins TRBV27 and TRBJ2-7, with 7 bases aligning to TRBD1. Trimming at V came to 2 bases and at J to 2 bases, leaving 3 bases not matched to a gene. The CDR3 consists of 14 residues. Germline CDR1 and CDR2: MNHEY and SMNVEV (reference sequence). CDR3 amino acids: CASSLADRAYEQYF. The CDR3 nucleotides are TGTGCCAGCAGTTTAGCCGACAGGGCCTACGAGCAGTACTTC.

The CDR3 spells CASSQDKFGQGVPRGELFF. The CDR3 bases are TGCGCCAGCAGCCAAGATAAATTTGGACAGGGGGTGCCCCGGGGGGAGCTGTTTTTT. The rearrangement links TRBV4-1 to TRBJ2-2, with 10 nucleotides matching TRBD1. The CDR3 covers 19 residues. Germline values: CDR1 MGHRA, CDR2 YSYEKL. V lost 0 bases, J lost 8 bases, and 15 bases stayed unmatched.

This chain joins TRBV27 and TRBJ1-4, with a tentative D call TRBD1 (6 bases). V was cut by 3 bases and J by 5 bases, with 22 bases left in between. The germline CDR1 and CDR2 sequences are MNHEY and SMNVEV (reference sequence). The CDR3 sequence is 18 residues long. The CDR3 reads CASSFRPLRDTVNEKLFF. The CDR3 nucleotides read TGTGCCAGCAGTTTTCGCCCTTTAAGGGACACCGTCAATGAAAAACTGTTTTTT.

The CDR3 loop is CASSLVGGANYGYTF. DNA of the CDR3: TGCGCCAGCAGCTTGGTAGGGGGAGCTAACTATGGCTACACCTTC. The chain couples TRBV5-1 to TRBJ1-2; perhaps TRBD1 as D (6 bases). Trimming stripped 0 bases from V and 0 bases from J, with 9 bases between. The CDR3 length is 15 residues. Germline V gives CDR1 SGHRS, CDR2 YFSETQ.

The chain recombines TRBV14 with TRBJ1-2, with D uncertain. With 0 bases removed from V and 1 base from J, the gap between germline ends came to 6 bases. This CDR3 is 14 amino acids long. Germline V gene data show CDR1 as SGHDN and CDR2 as FVKESK. DNA of the CDR3: TGTGCCAGCAGCCAAGATAGGAGTAACTATGGCTACACCTTC. This encodes CASSQDRSNYGYTF.

This chain connects TRBV19 to TRBJ2-7; D unresolved. This CDR3 comprises 13 residues. Germline assignment: CDR1 LNHDA and CDR2 SQIVND (reference sequence). V shed 5 bases and J shed 2 bases, with 10 bases lying between them. The CDR3 reads CASSRTATYEQYF. The CDR3 DNA reads TGTGCCAGTAGTCGCACAGCCACCTACGAGCAGTACTTC.

This chain joins TRBV7-9 and TRBJ1-2, with D hard to call. The CDR3 has 16 residues. V gave up 7 bases and J gave up 3 bases, with 21 bases separating them. Germline assignment: CDR1 SEHNR and CDR2 FQNEAQ (reference sequence). The CDR3 DNA sequence: TGTGCCAGCACGCAAAACAATAGGGTGGAGGACTATGGCTACACCTTC. It specifies CASTQNNRVEDYGYTF.

This clone was seen a single time. The CDR3 nucleotides are TGTGCCAGCAGCGTAGATCAGGGAAACTATGGCTACACCTTC. Encoded protein: CASSVDQGNYGYTF. The chain couples TRBV9 to TRBJ1-2, with D maybe TRBD1 (5 bases). Trimming removed 0 bases from V and 2 bases from J, with 8 bases in between. From germline, CDR1 is SGDLS and CDR2 YYNGEE. The CDR3 length is 14 residues.

This chain joins TRBV7-9 and TRBJ2-7; D is possibly TRBD2 (5 bases). CDR1 is SEHNR, CDR2 FQNEAQ, per germline (reference sequence). The CDR3 is 15 residues long. Trimming took off 1 base at V and 1 base at J, with 11 bases between the two ends. The CDR3 region is CASSLVSRGSYEQYF. CDR3 nucleotides: TGTGCCAGCAGCTTAGTGAGCCGCGGGTCCTACGAGCAGTACTTC.

The genes are TRBV6-1 and TRBJ1-4; D may be TRBD1 (6 bases). This CDR3 region has 14 residues. V was pared by 10 bases and J by 7 bases, with 19 bases between. The germline V gene encodes CDR1 MNHNS and CDR2 SASEGT. The CDR3 DNA reads TGTGCCACCATGGAGGGGGGGGCGGGTGAAAAACTGTTTTTT. The encoded protein is CATMEGGAGEKLFF.

J is TRBJ2-5 and V is TRBV7-9; the D gene is possibly TRBD2 (5 bases). CDR1 and CDR2 from the germline V gene are SEHNR and FQNEAQ (reference sequence). The CDR3 loop spans 14 amino acids. V lost 5 bases and J lost 5, with 15 bases in between. The DNA for the CDR3 is TGTGCCAGCAGCGCAAGACTGGGCGGGGAGACCCAGTACTTC. This sequence encodes CASSARLGGETQYF.

The J gene is TRBJ1-1, the V gene TRBV28; unclear D gene. The CDR3 has 12 residues. V shed 5 bases and J shed 7 bases, with 11 bases lying between them. Looked up from germline, CDR1 is MDHEN and CDR2 is SYDVKM. CDR3 sequence: CASSPSGLEAFF. Here the CDR3 DNA reads TGTGCCAGCAGTCCTAGTGGCCTTGAAGCTTTCTTT.

V gene TRBV4-2 combines with J gene TRBJ2-1; 10 bases align to TRBD2. Germline assignment: CDR1 LGHNA and CDR2 YNFKEQ. The CDR3 has 15 residues. V was pared by 2 bases and J by 4 bases, with 2 bases of the junction left unmatched. CDR3 coding DNA: TGTGCCAGCAGCCAACTAGCGGGGGAATACAATGAGCAGTTCTTC. This translates into CASSQLAGEYNEQFF.

The V call is TRBV4-3, the J call TRBJ2-7; possibly TRBD2 for D (6 bases). The germline gives CDR1 LGHNA, CDR2 YSLEER. The CDR3 loop spans 14 amino acids. Trimming stripped 0 bases from V and 4 bases from J, with 10 bases between. The CDR3 region is CASSQDMGGYEQYF. The DNA for the CDR3 is TGCGCCAGCAGCCAAGATATGGGGGGTTACGAGCAGTACTTC.

The chain joins TRBV10-3 to TRBJ1-3; D ambiguous. This CDR3 region has 16 residues. Germline V gene sequence: CDR1 ENHRY, CDR2 SYGVKD. Trimming took off 3 bases at V and 0 bases at J, with 12 bases between the two ends. In nucleotides, the CDR3 is TGTGCCATCAGTGACTGGACGGGGAGCTCTGGAAACACCATATATTTT. Translating it yields CAISDWTGSSGNTIYF.

The chain carries TRBV28 and TRBJ1-1; TRBD1 agrees at 8 bases. In germline, CDR1 is MDHEN, CDR2 SYDVKM. The V and J ends lost 7 bases and 11 bases, in that order; junction bases with no gene match: 12. The CDR3 has 13 residues. The CDR3 sequence is CASTPPGQVWAFF. In nucleotides, the CDR3 is TGTGCCAGCACCCCCCCGGGACAGGTGTGGGCTTTCTTT.

J is TRBJ2-1 and V is TRBV2; 9 nucleotides match TRBD2. CDR3 length: 17 amino acids. The germline gives CDR1 SNHLY, CDR2 FYNNEI. The V gene end was trimmed by 5 bases and the J gene end by 1 base; junction bases not matched to a gene: 9. CDR3 sequence (DNA): TGTGCCAGCAGTCCTAGCGGGAACCAGATTTCCTACAATGAGCAGTTCTTC. The encoded protein is CASSPSGNQISYNEQFF.